These 11 T cell receptor beta chains were all obtained from the same sample, sequenced in a study of cytomegalovirus exposure and HLA in healthy donors. PCR employed 60 Vbeta and 13 Jbeta primers. Sequencing was performed with immunoSEQ multiplex PCR; in TCRdb, only in-frame clones are kept and a portion is missing. The sample carries 95,000 to 120,000 clones, approximately 74% recorded once. Sequenced input: PBMCs. These receptor sequences come from a woman in her 40s in good health and CMV-seropositive.

This clone was seen only a few times. J is TRBJ2-7 and V is TRBV15, with D perhaps matching TRBD1 (6 bases). V was clipped by 1 base and J by 6 bases, with 16 bases between them. This CDR3 has 15 amino acids. Looked up from germline, CDR1 is LNHNV and CDR2 is YYDKDF (reference sequence). The CDR3 DNA sequence: TGTGCCACCAGCAGAGGTTGGGGGCTGGCTTCCGAGCAGTACTTC. It codes for CATSRGWGLASEQYF.

This clone was observed a single time. The rearrangement uses TRBV11-3 and TRBJ2-5; 8 bases match TRBD1. Per the germline V gene, CDR1 is SGHNT and CDR2 is YENEEA. The CDR3 sequence is 13 residues long. V lost 8 bases, J lost 5 bases, and 7 bases stayed unmatched. The CDR3 loop is CASRDRGSETQYF. CDR3 sequence (DNA): TGTGCCAGCCGCGACAGGGGATCGGAGACCCAGTACTTC.

The chain links TRBV30 to TRBJ1-2; no definite D call. Germline assignment: CDR1 GTSNPN and CDR2 SVGIG (reference sequence). The CDR3 has 12 amino acids. V lost 3 bases to trimming and J lost 9 bases, with 14 bases between them. Here the CDR3 reads CAWRFGLRSYTF. The CDR3 nucleotides read TGTGCCTGGAGATTTGGACTTCGCAGCTACACCTTC.

The chain has TRBV6-5 and TRBJ2-7; 10 bases line up with TRBD1. Germline CDR1 and CDR2: MNHEY and SVGAGI. With V trimmed by 5 bases and J by 5 bases, 6 bases remained unmatched. The CDR3 has 14 residues. The CDR3 coding sequence is TGTGCCAGCAGTCGACAGGGGGCTCGAGACGAGCAGTACTTC. It is translated as CASSRQGARDEQYF.

This clone turned up a few times. This chain connects TRBV5-1 to TRBJ2-5; the match to TRBD2 covers 8 bases. Unmatched junction bases numbered 6, after V lost 2 bases and J lost 0 bases. The CDR3 consists of 16 residues. In germline, CDR1 is SGHRS, CDR2 YFSETQ. The CDR3 DNA is TGCGCCAGCAGCTTACCCAGGACTAGCAACCAAGAGACCCAGTACTTC. It is translated as CASSLPRTSNQETQYF. The full variable domain, rest sourced from reference TRBV5-1 and TRBJ2-5, is KAGVTQTPRYLIKTRGQQVTLSCSPISGHRSVSWYQQTPGQGLQFLFEYFSETQRNKGNFPGRFSGRQFSNSRSEMNVSTLELGDSALYLCASSLPRTSNQETQYFGPGTRLLVL.

The V call is TRBV2, the J call TRBJ1-1; 8 bases fit TRBD1. The CDR3 totals 13 residues. The V gene end was trimmed by 10 bases and the J gene end by 0 bases; junction bases not matched to a gene: 4. Germline CDR1 is SNHLY and CDR2 is FYNNEI. CDR3 DNA: TGTGCCACCCGGACAGGGATGAACACTGAAGCTTTCTTT. It codes for CATRTGMNTEAFF.

The chain combines TRBV6-1 with TRBJ2-4; 10 bases are shared with TRBD1. V shed 5 bases and J 9 bases; nucleotides not matched to a gene: 10. The CDR3 has 15 residues. CDR1 is MNHNS, CDR2 SASEGT, per germline. The CDR3 coding sequence is TGTGCCAGCAGTAAACCCGGGACAGGGGCTTCCATTCAGTACTTC. Protein: CASSKPGTGASIQYF.

This chain links TRBV30 with TRBJ2-3; a weak D match, TRBD1 (6 bases). Between the trimmed V and J ends, which lost 4 bases and 2 bases, there was a span of 19 bases. Germline V gene sequence: CDR1 GTSNPN, CDR2 SVGIG (reference sequence). This CDR3 region has 16 residues. As DNA, the CDR3 is TGTGCCTGGACCAACAGACAGGACCATTACACAGATACGCAGTATTTT. Protein sequence: CAWTNRQDHYTDTQYF.

This clone was seen only a few times. The chain recombines TRBV7-2 with TRBJ2-1; TRBD2 aligns across 8 bases. J gave up 10 bases and V 4 bases, and 9 bases lay outside the gene matches. The CDR3 totals 14 residues. CDR1 is SGHTA, CDR2 FQGNSA, per germline. DNA for the CDR3: TGTGCCAGCAGCTCACAGAGCGGGAGATACGAGCAGTTCTTC. Translating it yields CASSSQSGRYEQFF.

The table lists this clone with a few counts. The chain recombines TRBV7-3 with TRBJ2-7; tentative D call: TRBD2 (6 bases). In germline, CDR1 is SGHTA, CDR2 FQGTGA. The CDR3 spans 13 residues. V lost 5 bases, J lost 0 bases, and 8 bases lay in between. This CDR3 is CASSRDFSYEQYF. The DNA of the CDR3 is TGTGCCAGCAGCCGGGACTTCTCCTACGAGCAGTACTTC.

The gene calls are TRBV28 and TRBJ2-5, with 7 bases matching TRBD1. The V segment lost 6 bases and the J segment 3 bases; nucleotides outside the gene matches: 4. The CDR3 is 13 residues long. The germline CDR1 and CDR2 sequences are MDHEN and SYDVKM. CDR3 sequence reads: CASREQGKETQYF. CDR3 bases: TGTGCCAGCAGGGAACAGGGGAAAGAGACCCAGTACTTC.